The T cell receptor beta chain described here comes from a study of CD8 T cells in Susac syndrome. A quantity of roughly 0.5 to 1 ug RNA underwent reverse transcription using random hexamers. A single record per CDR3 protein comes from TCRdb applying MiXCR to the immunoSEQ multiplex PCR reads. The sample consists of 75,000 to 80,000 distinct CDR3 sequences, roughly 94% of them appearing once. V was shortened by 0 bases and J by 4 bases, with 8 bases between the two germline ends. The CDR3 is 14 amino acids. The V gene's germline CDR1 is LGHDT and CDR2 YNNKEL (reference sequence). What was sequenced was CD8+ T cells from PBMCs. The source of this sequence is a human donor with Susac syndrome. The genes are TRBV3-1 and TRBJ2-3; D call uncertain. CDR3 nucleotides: TGTGCCAGCAGCCAAGATGGTGAGTCAGATACGCAGTATTTT. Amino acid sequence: CASSQDGESDTQYF.